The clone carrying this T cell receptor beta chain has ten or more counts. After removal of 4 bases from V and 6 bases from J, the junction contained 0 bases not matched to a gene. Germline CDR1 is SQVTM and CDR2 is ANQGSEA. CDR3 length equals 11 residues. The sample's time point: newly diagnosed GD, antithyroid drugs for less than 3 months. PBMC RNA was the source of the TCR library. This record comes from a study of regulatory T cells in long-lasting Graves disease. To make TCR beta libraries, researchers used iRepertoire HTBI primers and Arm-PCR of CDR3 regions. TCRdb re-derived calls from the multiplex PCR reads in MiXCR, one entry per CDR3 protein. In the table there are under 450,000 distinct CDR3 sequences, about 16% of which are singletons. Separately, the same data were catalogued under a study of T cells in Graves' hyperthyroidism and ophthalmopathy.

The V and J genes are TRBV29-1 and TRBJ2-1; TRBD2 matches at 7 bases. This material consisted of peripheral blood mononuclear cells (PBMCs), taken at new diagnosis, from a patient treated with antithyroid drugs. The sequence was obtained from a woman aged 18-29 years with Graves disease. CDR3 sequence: CSVGLANEQFF. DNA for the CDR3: TGCAGCGTTGGACTAGCCAATGAGCAGTTCTTC.